Reported below is one T cell receptor (beta chain). Its antigen is still unknown. This sample was taken from a study of a mutant IDH1 vaccine in newly diagnosed glioma. Overall study context: Weeks 1, 3, 5, 7, 11, 15, 19 and 23 were when patients received their eight vaccinations. A 62.5% male, approximately 38% female split and a mean age of 40.4 years characterized treated patients. Study results and limitations: Pseudoprogression apparently lacked any relation to changes in top peripheral T cell clonotypes.

Only in-frame clones appear in the TCRdb table, and some are missing; sequencing was by immunoSEQ multiplex PCR. Of 40,000 to 50,000 clones listed, 70% to 90% are singletons. The time point is: week 5, during vaccination. The content of each vaccine dose was 300 ug of mutant IDH1 20-mer peptide, and topical imiquimod accompanied it. The trim removed 4 bases at V and 9 bases at J, leaving 10 bases unmatched. CDR1 and CDR2 (germline): SGHRS, YFSETQ. The CDR3 is 16 residues long. This sequence originates from a middle-aged man with glioma. The chain combines TRBV5-1 with TRBJ2-1, with 13 bases aligning to TRBD2. The input for sequencing was PBMCs, taken from a glioma patient whose treatment included an IDH1 peptide vaccine. CDR3 protein: CASSHRTSGSYSEQFF. The CDR3 DNA follows: TGCGCCAGCAGCCACCGGACTAGCGGGAGTTATAGTGAGCAGTTCTTC.